These 27 T cell receptor beta chains originate from one sample sequenced in a study of CD8+CD57+ T cells in acquired aplastic anemia. Both TCR beta VDJ combination and CDR3 sequence profiling were carried out. Genomic DNA was the template for this profiling. TCRdb reprocessed the reads via MiXCR and lists one record per CDR3 protein. The sample consists of around 170,000 distinct CDR3 sequences, roughly 45% of them appearing once. Patients included in sequencing had previously demonstrated CD8+CD57+ cell expansion by flow cytometry. Sequencing used sorted CD4+, CD8+, or CD8+CD57+ T cells (not recorded which) from PBMCs. The receptors originated from a human donor with aplastic anemia.

The rearrangement joins TRBV25-1 to TRBJ1-1, with D hard to call. Germline-derived CDR1 and CDR2 are MGHDK and SYGVNS. V shed 3 bases and J shed 1 base, with 12 bases lying between them. This CDR3 contains 15 residues. The CDR3 sequence is CASSDFRKPNTEAFF. Written as DNA, the CDR3 is TGTGCCAGCAGTGATTTTCGTAAACCGAACACTGAAGCTTTCTTT.

Comment on this clonotype: Its ends do not fully match the called genes, so a read error is possible. The CDR3 loop reads CASSPGTGVSPEAFF. In DNA, the CDR3 is TGTGCCAGCTCGCCAGGAACAGGGGTCAGCCCTGAAGCTTTCTTC. The chain combines TRBV18 with TRBJ1-1, with 7 bases fitting TRBD1. Germline CDR1 is KGHSH and CDR2 is LQKENI. The length of the CDR3 is 15 residues.

This clonotype occurred many times. This rearrangement joins TRBV27 to TRBJ2-7, with unresolved D. CDR3 length: 14 amino acids. In germline, CDR1 is MNHEY, CDR2 SMNVEV (reference sequence). The V end lost 4 bases, the J end lost 5 bases, and 15 bases lay between the germline ends. DNA for the CDR3: TGTGCCAGCAGTTCACAGCTCAAGCTAGACGAGCAGTACTTC. Encoded protein: CASSSQLKLDEQYF.

A few counts support this clonotype. V is TRBV10-2 and J is TRBJ1-2; D is unresolved. Germline V gives CDR1 WSHSY, CDR2 SAAADI. The CDR3 loop spans 13 amino acids. With 5 bases removed from V and 4 bases from J, the gap between germline ends came to 11 bases. CDR3 residues: CASSNSEFYGYTF. In DNA, the CDR3 is TGCGCCAGCAGTAACAGCGAATTCTATGGCTACACCTTC.

This chain joins TRBV6-1 and TRBJ2-7, with 10 bases fitting TRBD2. There are 13 residues in the CDR3. The germline gives CDR1 MNHNS, CDR2 SASEGT. Trimming at V came to 11 bases and at J to 5 bases, leaving 9 bases not matched to a gene. The CDR3 nucleotides read TGTGCCGTTATGTCTAGCGGGAGCCACGAGCAGTACTTC. This codes for CAVMSSGSHEQYF.

This clonotype was counted a few times. The rearrangement links TRBV7-2 to TRBJ2-7; the D is unclear. CDR3 length equals 14 residues. V shed 4 bases and J shed 4 bases, with 14 bases lying between them. Germline values: CDR1 SGHTA, CDR2 FQGNSA. As DNA, the CDR3 is TGTGCCAGCAGCTCTGACTGGCATGGGTACGAGCAGTACTTC. It specifies CASSSDWHGYEQYF.

CDR3 sequence (DNA): TGTGCCAGCAGCTTAGGGTTGGGAGTGACAGATACGCAGTATTTT. It specifies CASSLGLGVTDTQYF. V gene TRBV11-1 combines with J gene TRBJ2-3; D might be TRBD2 (5 bases). The V gene's germline CDR1 is SGHAT and CDR2 FQDESV (reference sequence). Deletions cut 1 base from V and 3 bases from J, with 11 bases between. CDR3 length: 15 residues.

The chain is built from TRBV13 and TRBJ2-7, with 7 bases lining up with TRBD2. The ends lost 5 bases at V and 3 bases at J; junction bases unmatched: 4. The germline gives CDR1 PRHDT, CDR2 FYEKMQ (reference sequence). CDR3 length: 13 residues. The CDR3 bases are TGTGCCAGCAGCCCCGGGACTAACTACGAGCAGTACTTC. This sequence encodes CASSPGTNYEQYF.

The chain is built from TRBV10-2 and TRBJ2-3; 7 nucleotides align to TRBD2. The length of the CDR3 is 14 residues. The V segment lost 3 bases and the J segment 1 base; nucleotides outside the gene matches: 1. Germline V CDR1 and CDR2: WSHSY, SAAADI. Here the CDR3 DNA reads TGCGCCAGCAGTGACACTAGCGGCACAGATACGCAGTATTTT. Translated, it gives CASSDTSGTDTQYF.

Many counts were recorded for this clonotype. This chain uses TRBV29-1 with TRBJ1-2, with a tentative D call TRBD1 (6 bases). V was trimmed by 6 bases and J by 7 bases, leaving 12 bases between them. CDR1 SQVTM and CDR2 ANQGSEA come from the germline V gene. The CDR3 loop spans 11 amino acids. The CDR3 is CSVETGFGYTF. For the CDR3, the DNA is TGCAGCGTCGAGACAGGTTTTGGCTACACCTTC.

This clonotype occurred a few times. V is TRBV7-6 and J is TRBJ1-1; D remains unclear. V lost 8 bases and J 10 bases, leaving 20 bases between the germline ends. CDR1 and CDR2 from the germline V gene are SGHVS and FNYEAQ. This CDR3 has 13 amino acids. The chain's CDR3 is CASGLAWGKGAFF. CDR3 DNA sequence: TGTGCCAGCGGACTTGCCTGGGGTAAGGGAGCTTTCTTT.

As regards this clonotype: No conserved phenylalanine or tryptophan is present at the end of the CDR3, so a read error is the likely explanation. The rearrangement uses TRBV15 and TRBJ1-4; 10 bases match TRBD1. V shed 3 bases and J 10 bases; nucleotides not matched to a gene: 8. The germline V gene has CDR1 LNHNV and CDR2 YYDKDF (reference sequence). The CDR3 is 15 residues long. The CDR3 DNA sequence: TGTGCCACCAGCAGGGACAGGGGGTCAGGTGGAAAACTGTTTCTT. Amino acids: CATSRDRGSGGKLFL.

The chain employs TRBV15 and TRBJ2-6, with TRBD1 matching 9 bases. The germline V gene has CDR1 LNHNV and CDR2 YYDKDF (reference sequence). J was trimmed by 9 bases and V by 4 bases; bases with no gene match: 7. CDR3 size: 15 residues. CDR3 nucleotides: TGTGCCACCAGCATAAATGGACAGGGGAGCAACGTCCTGACTTTC. This gives the protein CATSINGQGSNVLTF.

Points on this clonotype: This likely comes from a read error, as the CDR3 has no conserved phenylalanine or tryptophan at its end. The J gene is TRBJ1-1, the V gene TRBV10-2, with D perhaps TRBD1 (6 bases). CDR3 length equals 14 residues. Germline loops: CDR1 WSHSY, CDR2 SAAADI. In nucleotides, the CDR3 is TGCGCCAGCAGTGATCGGGGGCAGAACACCGAAGCTTTCCTT. Amino acid sequence: CASSDRGQNTEAFL.

The chain combines TRBV5-1 with TRBJ2-3; a possible D gene is TRBD2 (6 bases). The V end was cut by 4 bases, the J end by 3 bases, with 15 bases between. Germline loops: CDR1 SGHRS, CDR2 YFSETQ. This CDR3 has 15 residues. The CDR3 is CASSGSGTLTDTQYF. DNA for the CDR3: TGCGCCAGCAGCGGATCCGGGACTCTGACAGATACGCAGTATTTT. Full variable domain (rest looked up from reference TRBV5-1 and TRBJ2-3): KAGVTQTPRYLIKTRGQQVTLSCSPISGHRSVSWYQQTPGQGLQFLFEYFSETQRNKGNFPGRFSGRQFSNSRSEMNVSTLELGDSALYLCASSGSGTLTDTQYFGPGTRLTVL.

This sequence joins TRBV12-3 or TRBV12-4 and TRBJ1-1; D is ambiguous. The CDR3 is made up of 12 amino acids. The V end lost 6 bases, the J end lost 6 bases, and 11 bases lay between the germline ends. The CDR3 nucleotides read TGTGCCAGCAGCCGGGGTGGCGCTGAAGCTTTCTTT. This sequence encodes CASSRGGAEAFF.

J is TRBJ2-7 and V is TRBV19; 7 bases are a match to TRBD2. V lost 0 bases, J lost 3 bases, and 5 bases stayed unmatched. Germline assignment: CDR1 LNHDA and CDR2 SQIVND (reference sequence). CDR3 size: 15 residues. The CDR3: CASSIEGGLLYEQYF. CDR3 nucleotides: TGTGCCAGTAGTATAGAGGGAGGGCTGCTCTACGAGCAGTACTTC.

The chain combines TRBV5-1 with TRBJ2-1; TRBD1 matches 7 bases. The germline V gene encodes CDR1 SGHRS and CDR2 YFSETQ. Germline trimming cut 0 bases from V and 7 bases from J; bases unmatched to any gene: 7. The CDR3 has 15 amino acids. The CDR3 nucleotides are TGCGCCAGCAGCTTGGCAGGGGGTACGAGAAATGAGCAGTTCTTC. Its translation: CASSLAGGTRNEQFF.

This clonotype was detected only a few times. The chain has TRBV2 and TRBJ1-5, with 7 bases identical to TRBD1. The CDR3 is 14 residues long. Germline values: CDR1 SNHLY, CDR2 FYNNEI. Germline trimming cut 6 bases from V and 4 bases from J; bases unmatched to any gene: 6. CDR3 sequence (DNA): TGTGCCAGCAGAATCGGACAGGATAATCAGCCCCAGCATTTT. Residues: CASRIGQDNQPQHF. Drawing the rest from reference TRBV2 and TRBJ1-5, the complete variable domain is EPEVTQTPSHQVTQMGQEVILRCVPISNHLYFYWYRQILGQKVEFLVSFYNNEISEKSEIFDDQFSVERPDGSNFTLKIRSTKLEDSAMYFCASRIGQDNQPQHFGDGTRLSIL.

This clonotype occurred many times. J is TRBJ1-6 and V is TRBV7-2, with D possibly being TRBD1 (5 bases). The CDR3 sequence is 15 residues long. Germline V gene sequence: CDR1 SGHTA, CDR2 FQGNSA. V was pared by 5 bases and J by 8 bases, with 16 bases between. DNA for the CDR3: TGTGCCAGCAGCCCTGTGGGGGGTAGAGATTCACCCCTCCACTTT. It is translated as CASSPVGGRDSPLHF. The variable domain in full, completed from reference TRBV7-2 and TRBJ1-6, reads GAGVSQSPSNKVTEKGKDVELRCDPISGHTALYWYRQSLGQGLEFLIYFQGNSAPDKSGLPSDRFSAERTGGSVSTLTIQRTQQEDSAVYLCASSPVGGRDSPLHFGNGTRLTVT.

The chain recombines TRBV25-1 with TRBJ2-7; no reliable D call. Trimming pared 6 bases from V and 1 base from J, leaving 16 bases between. The CDR3 spans 15 residues. From germline, CDR1 is MGHDK and CDR2 SYGVNS. The DNA of the CDR3 is TGTGCCAGCAGCTTTCGGCCGGAAGCTTCCTACGAGCAGTACTTC. Translated: CASSFRPEASYEQYF.

V and J are TRBV2 and TRBJ1-5; the match to TRBD1 covers 7 bases. Germline loops: CDR1 SNHLY, CDR2 FYNNEI. The CDR3 sequence is 15 residues long. Trimming at V came to 3 bases and at J to 3 bases, leaving 5 bases not matched to a gene. The CDR3 protein is CASSDKGQLNQPQHF. The CDR3 nucleotides are TGTGCCAGCAGTGACAAGGGACAGCTCAATCAGCCCCAGCATTTT.

The genes are TRBV5-1 and TRBJ1-5; 8 bases line up with TRBD1. CDR1 and CDR2 from the germline V gene are SGHRS and YFSETQ. The length of the CDR3 is 15 residues. With 3 bases clipped from V and 2 bases from J, the junction kept 4 bases outside the gene matches. Here the CDR3 DNA reads TGCGCCAGCAGCTCACCGGGACAGGGCAATCAGCCCCAGCATTTT. The encoded protein is CASSSPGQGNQPQHF.

Notes on this clonotype: A much larger clonotype is one base distant, so this may be a read error. CDR3 protein: CASSFKVFSYEQYF. In nucleotides, the CDR3 is TGTGCCAGCAGTTTCAAGGTATTCAGCTACGAGCAGTACTTC. The chain couples TRBV2 to TRBJ2-7; D call uncertain. Germline V gene sequence: CDR1 SNHLY, CDR2 FYNNEI. The CDR3 extends over 14 amino acids. Trimming shortened V by 5 bases and J by 3 bases, and 14 bases separated the two germline ends.

The chain is built from TRBV15 and TRBJ1-6; weak D call: TRBD1 (5 bases). Germline lookup yields CDR1 LNHNV and CDR2 YYDKDF (reference sequence). Trimming took 3 bases from V and 5 from J, leaving 11 bases between them. The CDR3 is 15 residues long. The CDR3 region has the DNA TGTGCCACCAGCAGGGCACGGGGCCATAATTCACCCCTCCACTTT. Translated, it gives CATSRARGHNSPLHF.

V and J are TRBV10-3 and TRBJ2-1, with D possibly matching TRBD1 (5 bases). The V gene lost 2 bases and the J gene lost 5 bases, with 10 bases spanning the gap. The germline CDR1 and CDR2 sequences are ENHRY and SYGVKD. The CDR3 consists of 14 residues. The CDR3 here is CAISERGQNNEQFF. DNA for the CDR3: TGTGCCATCAGTGAGAGGGGCCAGAACAATGAGCAGTTCTTC.

For this clonotype: Possible read error: a much larger clone is one base away. The V call is TRBV7-9, the J call TRBJ1-1; 7 nucleotides agree with TRBD1. CDR3 length equals 14 residues. Unmatched junction bases numbered 7, after V lost 5 bases and J lost 4 bases. CDR1 is SEHNR, CDR2 FQNEAQ, per germline (reference sequence). The CDR3 region is CASSRAGGVTEAFF. CDR3 nucleotides: TGTGCCAGCAGCCGAGCAGGGGGGGTCACTGAAGCTTTCTTT.